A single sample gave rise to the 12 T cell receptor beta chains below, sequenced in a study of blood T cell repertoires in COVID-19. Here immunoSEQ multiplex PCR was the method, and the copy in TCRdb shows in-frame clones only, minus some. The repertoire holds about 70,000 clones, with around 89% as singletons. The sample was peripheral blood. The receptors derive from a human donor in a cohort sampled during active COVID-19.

The CDR3 nucleotides are TGTGCCAGCGGCCCTCAGGGCGTCGGGCAGTATTTT. Encoded protein: CASGPQGVGQYF. This rearrangement joins TRBV5-8 to TRBJ2-3, with TRBD1 as a possible D gene (5 bases). This CDR3 is 12 amino acids long. The ends were cut back, 7 bases at V and 11 bases at J, with 17 bases in the middle. The germline V gene encodes CDR1 SGHTS and CDR2 YDEGEE.

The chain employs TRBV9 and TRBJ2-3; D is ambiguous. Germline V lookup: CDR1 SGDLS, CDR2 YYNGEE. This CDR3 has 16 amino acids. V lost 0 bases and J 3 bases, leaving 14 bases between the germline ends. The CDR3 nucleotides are TGTGCCAGCAGCGTAGCTGGTTTGTGGCTTACAGATACGCAGTATTTT. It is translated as CASSVAGLWLTDTQYF.

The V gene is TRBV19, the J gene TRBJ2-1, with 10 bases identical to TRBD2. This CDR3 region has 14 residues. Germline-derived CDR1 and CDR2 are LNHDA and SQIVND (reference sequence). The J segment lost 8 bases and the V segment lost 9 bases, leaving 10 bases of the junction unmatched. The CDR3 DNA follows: TGTGCCAGCACGAAAGCGGGAGGGCCCTATGAGCAGTTCTTC. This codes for CASTKAGGPYEQFF.

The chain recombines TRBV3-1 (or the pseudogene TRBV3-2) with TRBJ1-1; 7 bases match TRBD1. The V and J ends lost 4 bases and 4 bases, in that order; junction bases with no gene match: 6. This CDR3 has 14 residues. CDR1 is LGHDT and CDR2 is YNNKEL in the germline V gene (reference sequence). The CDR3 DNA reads TGTGCCAGCAGCCTCGGACAGGCTGGCACTGAAGCTTTCTTT. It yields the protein CASSLGQAGTEAFF.

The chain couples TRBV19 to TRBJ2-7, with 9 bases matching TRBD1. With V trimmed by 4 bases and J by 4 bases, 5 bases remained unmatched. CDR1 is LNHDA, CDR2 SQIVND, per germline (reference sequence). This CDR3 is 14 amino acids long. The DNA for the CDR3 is TGTGCCAGTAGTACCGGGACAGGGTCGTACGAGCAGTACTTC. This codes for CASSTGTGSYEQYF.

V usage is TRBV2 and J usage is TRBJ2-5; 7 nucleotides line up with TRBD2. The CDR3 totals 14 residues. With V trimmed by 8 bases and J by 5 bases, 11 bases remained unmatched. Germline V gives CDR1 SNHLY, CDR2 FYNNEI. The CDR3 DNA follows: TGTGCCAGCGGTGGACTAGTGGCTGATGAGACCCAGTACTTC. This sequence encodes CASGGLVADETQYF.

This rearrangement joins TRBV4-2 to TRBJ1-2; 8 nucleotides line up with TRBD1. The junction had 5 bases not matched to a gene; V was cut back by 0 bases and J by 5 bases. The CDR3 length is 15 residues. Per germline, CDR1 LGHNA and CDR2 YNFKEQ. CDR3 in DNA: TGTGCCAGCAGCCAAGATCCCGGACAGGGTTATGGCTACACCTTC. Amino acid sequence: CASSQDPGQGYGYTF.

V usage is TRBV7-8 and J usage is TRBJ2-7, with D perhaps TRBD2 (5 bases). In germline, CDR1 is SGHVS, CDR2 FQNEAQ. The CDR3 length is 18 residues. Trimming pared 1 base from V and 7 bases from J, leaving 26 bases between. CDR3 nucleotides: TGTGCCAGCAGCTTAGGAGTTTTTAGCCTAGCAGATACCGGAGAGCAGTACGTC. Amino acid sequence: CASSLGVFSLADTGEQYV.

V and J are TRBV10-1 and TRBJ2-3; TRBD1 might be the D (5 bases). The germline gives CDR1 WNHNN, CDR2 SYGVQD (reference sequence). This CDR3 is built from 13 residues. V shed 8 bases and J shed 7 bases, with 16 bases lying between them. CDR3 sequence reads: CASGYQGANTQYF. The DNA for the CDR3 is TGCGCCAGCGGATACCAGGGTGCAAATACGCAGTATTTT.

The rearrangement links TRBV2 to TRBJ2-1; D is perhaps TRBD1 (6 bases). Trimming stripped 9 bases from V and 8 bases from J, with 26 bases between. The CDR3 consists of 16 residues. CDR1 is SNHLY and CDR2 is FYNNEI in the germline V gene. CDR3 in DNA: TGTGCCAGTTGGACTGGCAGGGGACACTACGACTATGAGCAGTTCTTC. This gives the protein CASWTGRGHYDYEQFF.

The DNA of the CDR3 is TGTGCCAGTGGGGGCACAGCGAACACCGGGGAGCTGTTTTTT. The encoded protein is CASGGTANTGELFF. The chain employs TRBV2 and TRBJ2-2; weak D call: TRBD1 (6 bases). V was clipped by 9 bases and J by 0 bases, with 11 bases between them. The germline V gene has CDR1 SNHLY and CDR2 FYNNEI. The CDR3 sequence is 14 residues long.

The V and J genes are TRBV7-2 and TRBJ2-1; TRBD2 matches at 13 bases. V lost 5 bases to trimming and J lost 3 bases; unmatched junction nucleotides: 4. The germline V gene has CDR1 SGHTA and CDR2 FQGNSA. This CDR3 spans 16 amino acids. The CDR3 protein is CASSRRLAGGYNEQFF. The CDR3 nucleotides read TGTGCCAGCAGCCGCCGACTAGCGGGAGGCTACAATGAGCAGTTCTTC.